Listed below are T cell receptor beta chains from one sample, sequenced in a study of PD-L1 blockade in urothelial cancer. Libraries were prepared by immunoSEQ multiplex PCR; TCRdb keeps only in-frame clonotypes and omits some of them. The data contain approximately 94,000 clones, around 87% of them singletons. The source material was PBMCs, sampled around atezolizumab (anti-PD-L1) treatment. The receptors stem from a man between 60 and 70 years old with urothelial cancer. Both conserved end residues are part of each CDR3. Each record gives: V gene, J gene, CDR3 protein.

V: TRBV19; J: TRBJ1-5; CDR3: CASSRQGDQPQHF
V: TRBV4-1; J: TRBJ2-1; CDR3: CASSQVAGGSYNEQFF
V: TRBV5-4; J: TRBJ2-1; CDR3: CASSGDSLSYNEQFF
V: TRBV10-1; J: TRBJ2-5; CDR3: CASSESLAGLQETQYF
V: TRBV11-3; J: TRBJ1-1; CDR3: CASSWDRENTEAFF
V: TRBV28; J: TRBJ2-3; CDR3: CASSPGTGGTQRQYF
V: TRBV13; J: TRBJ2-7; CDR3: CASSLNRGSAYEQYF
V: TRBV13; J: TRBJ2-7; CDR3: CASGLEGGPGYEQYF
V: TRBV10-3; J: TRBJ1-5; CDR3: CARREDLNQPQHF
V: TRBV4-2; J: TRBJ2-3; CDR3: CASSQERRLAGITDTQYF
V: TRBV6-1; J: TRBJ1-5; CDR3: CASSGVGQGSNQPQHF
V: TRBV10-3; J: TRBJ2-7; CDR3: CAATGGLSASYEQYF
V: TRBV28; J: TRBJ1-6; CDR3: CASSNSYSPLHF
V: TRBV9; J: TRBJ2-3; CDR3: CASSVVGDPGDTQYF
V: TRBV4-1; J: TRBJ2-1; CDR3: CASSQEGPPAGGYHEQFF
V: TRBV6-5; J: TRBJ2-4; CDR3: CASSPGLAGGDRYF
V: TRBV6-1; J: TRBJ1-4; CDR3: CACDQGRGEKLFF
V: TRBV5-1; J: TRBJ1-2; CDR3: CASSFLNEGGVHGYTF
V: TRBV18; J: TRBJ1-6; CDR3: CASSPRQGANSPLHF
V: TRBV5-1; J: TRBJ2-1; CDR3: CASSLGASGGAGNEQFF
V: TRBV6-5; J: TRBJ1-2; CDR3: CASSGGGGGAGGYTF
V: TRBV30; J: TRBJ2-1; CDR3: CAWSGGAEQFF
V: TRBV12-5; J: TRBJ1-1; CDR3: CASGPPTGNTEAFF
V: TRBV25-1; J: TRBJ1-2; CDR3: CASTARTQGGSYTF
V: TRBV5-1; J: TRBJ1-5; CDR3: CASSLARSGGPYSNQPQHF
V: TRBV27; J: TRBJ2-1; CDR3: CASWTSFPLEQFF
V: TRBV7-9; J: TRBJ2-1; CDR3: CASSWGLAVNEQFF
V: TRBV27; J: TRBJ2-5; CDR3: CASSYPDRERMETQYF
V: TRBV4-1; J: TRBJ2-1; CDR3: CASSQVTQREESSYNEQFF
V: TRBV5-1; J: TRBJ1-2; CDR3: CASSLGVILSPLGNTF
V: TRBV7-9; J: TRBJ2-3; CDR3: CASSKREWTDTQYF
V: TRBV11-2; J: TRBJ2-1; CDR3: CASSLGLAAYNEQFF
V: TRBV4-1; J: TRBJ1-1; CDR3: CASSQARDRVLNTEAFF
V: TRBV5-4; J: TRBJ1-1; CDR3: CASSWGETGAEAFF
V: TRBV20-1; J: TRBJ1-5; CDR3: CSAADRQPQHF